These T cell receptor beta chains were read from a single sample in a study of radiotherapy plus CTLA-4 blockade in lung cancer. Assay: immunoSEQ multiplex PCR; the TCRdb copy retains only in-frame clones and omits some. Among approximately 45,000 clones listed, around 63% were seen once. Sample: peripheral blood, taken from a patient treated with radiotherapy plus ipilimumab. The receptors were sampled from a human donor with non-small cell lung cancer who had a partial response to radiotherapy plus ipilimumab. The conserved cysteine and the conserved F or W are not part of the CDR3 here. The D gene is left open where the match is weak. Size tells how often a clone was seen (once, few, many) or the class of an expanded clone, and some rows leave it out.

clone size	V gene	CDR3 length	D gene	J gene	CDR3 protein
.	TRBV6-1	13	.	TRBJ2-1	ASKPAGARGNEQF
.	TRBV27	15	TRBD1	TRBJ2-7	ASSSSGQGTSSYEQY
.	TRBV4-1	15	TRBD2	TRBJ2-3	ASSQEGLAGTTDTQY
.	TRBV6-1	13	TRBD2	TRBJ2-1	ASRRLAGGPNEQF
.	TRBV7-9	13	.	TRBJ2-1	ASSRSSTVYNEQF
.	TRBV6-5	13	TRBD1	TRBJ1-5	ASSPGGNSNQPQH
.	TRBV27	12	TRBD1	TRBJ1-1	ASSFRQGHTEAF
.	TRBV29-1	11	.	TRBJ1-1	SVGGFMNTEAF
.	TRBV6-6	11	.	TRBJ1-5	ASRGLGNQPQH
.	TRBV9	14	TRBD1	TRBJ2-1	ASSVVSQGYSNEQF
.	TRBV5-5	11	.	TRBJ2-7	ASSLGHSYEQY
.	TRBV29-1	10	TRBD1	TRBJ1-5	SVCRGHQPQH
.	TRBV7-6	12	.	TRBJ2-5	ASSSWGPVETQY
once	TRBV18	12	TRBD1	TRBJ2-3	ASSPRTGTDTQY
.	TRBV19	12	TRBD1	TRBJ1-1	ASRYGQGRTEAF
.	TRBV9	12	TRBD1	TRBJ1-6	ASGLQGAFSPLH
.	TRBV29-1	13	.	TRBJ1-4	SVEDRSRSDEKLF
few	TRBV7-9	13	TRBD1	TRBJ2-7	ASSFRDRGLYEQY
.	TRBV7-2	13	TRBD1	TRBJ1-2	ASSRQGAPYYGYT
once	TRBV7-9	11	.	TRBJ1-2	ASSLDGGGGYT
.	TRBV4-3	11	.	TRBJ2-7	ASSQEVRVKQY
.	TRBV5-1	13	.	TRBJ2-3	ASNGRDGTTDTQY
few	TRBV6-5	10	.	TRBJ2-7	ASRMSSYEQY
.	TRBV18	10	.	TRBJ1-6	ASSPVPGAIH
few	TRBV9	12	.	TRBJ1-4	ASSVGGANEKLF
few	TRBV7-2	13	.	TRBJ2-3	ASSLAGLRKDTQY
few	TRBV7-9	11	.	TRBJ2-1	ASSLWSGQEQF
.	TRBV9	11	TRBD1	TRBJ1-1	ASSGQGSTEAF
.	TRBV7-9	12	.	.	ASSSPGGSYEQY